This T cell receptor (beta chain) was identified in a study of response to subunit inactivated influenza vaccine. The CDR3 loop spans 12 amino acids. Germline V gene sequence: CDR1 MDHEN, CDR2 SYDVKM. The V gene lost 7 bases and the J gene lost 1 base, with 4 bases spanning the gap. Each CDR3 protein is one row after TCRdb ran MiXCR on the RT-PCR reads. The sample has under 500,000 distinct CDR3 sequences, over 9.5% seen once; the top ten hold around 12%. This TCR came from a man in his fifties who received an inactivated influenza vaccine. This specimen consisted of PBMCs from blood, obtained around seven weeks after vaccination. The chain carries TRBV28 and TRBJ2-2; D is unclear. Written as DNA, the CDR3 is TGTGCCAGCACCTGGAACACCGGGGAGCTGTTTTTT. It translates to CASTWNTGELFF.